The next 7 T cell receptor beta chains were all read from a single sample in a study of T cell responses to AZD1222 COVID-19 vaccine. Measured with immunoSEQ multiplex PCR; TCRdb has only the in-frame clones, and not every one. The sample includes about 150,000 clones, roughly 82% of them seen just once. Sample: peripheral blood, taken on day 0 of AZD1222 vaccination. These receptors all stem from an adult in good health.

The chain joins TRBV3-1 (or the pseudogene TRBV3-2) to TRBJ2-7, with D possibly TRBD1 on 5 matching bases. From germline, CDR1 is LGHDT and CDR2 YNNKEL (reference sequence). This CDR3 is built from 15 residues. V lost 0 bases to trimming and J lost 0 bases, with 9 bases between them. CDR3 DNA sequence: TGTGCCAGCAGCCAAGAGTACAGGTCCTCCTACGAGCAGTACTTC. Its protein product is CASSQEYRSSYEQYF.

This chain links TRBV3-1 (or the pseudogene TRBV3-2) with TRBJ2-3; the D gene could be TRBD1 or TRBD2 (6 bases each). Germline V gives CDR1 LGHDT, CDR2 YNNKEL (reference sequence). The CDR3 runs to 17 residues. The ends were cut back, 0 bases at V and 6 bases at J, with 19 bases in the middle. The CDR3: CASSQEGGPAGIDTQYF. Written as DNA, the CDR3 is TGTGCCAGCAGCCAAGAAGGGGGTCCAGCGGGCATCGATACGCAGTATTTT.

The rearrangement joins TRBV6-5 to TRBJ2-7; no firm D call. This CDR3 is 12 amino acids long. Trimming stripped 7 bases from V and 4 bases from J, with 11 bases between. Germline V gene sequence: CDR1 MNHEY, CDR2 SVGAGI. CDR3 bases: TGTGCCAGCACTTGGGGTTTTTACGAGCAGTACTTC. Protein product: CASTWGFYEQYF.

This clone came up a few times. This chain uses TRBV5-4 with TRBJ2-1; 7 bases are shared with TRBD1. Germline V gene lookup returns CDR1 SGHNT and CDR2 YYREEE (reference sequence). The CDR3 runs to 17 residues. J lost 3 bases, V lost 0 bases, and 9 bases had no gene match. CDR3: CASSLGSGTASYNEQFF. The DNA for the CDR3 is TGTGCCAGCAGCTTGGGCTCCGGGACAGCAAGCTACAATGAGCAGTTCTTC.

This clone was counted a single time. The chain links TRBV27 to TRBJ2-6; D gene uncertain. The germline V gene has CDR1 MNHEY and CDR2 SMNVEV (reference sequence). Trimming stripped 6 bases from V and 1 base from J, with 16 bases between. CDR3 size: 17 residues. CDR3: CASRRHQGVSGANVLTF. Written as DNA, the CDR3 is TGTGCCAGCAGGAGACATCAAGGTGTATCTGGGGCCAACGTCCTGACTTTC.

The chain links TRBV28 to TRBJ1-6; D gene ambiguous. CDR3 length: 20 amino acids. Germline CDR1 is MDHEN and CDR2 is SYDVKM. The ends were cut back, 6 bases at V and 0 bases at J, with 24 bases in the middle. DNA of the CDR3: TGTGCCAGCAGCCGGCGAATGATAGTATCAGAAAGCTCCTATAATTCACCCCTCCACTTT. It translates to CASSRRMIVSESSYNSPLHF. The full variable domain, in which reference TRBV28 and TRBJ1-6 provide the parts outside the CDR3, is DVKVTQSSRYLVKRTGEKVFLECVQDMDHENMFWYRQDPGLGLRLIYFSYDVKMKEKGDIPEGYSVSREKKERFSLILESASTNQTSMYLCASSRRMIVSESSYNSPLHFGNGTRLTVT.

The CDR3 region is CASSLWGGQDTQYF. CDR3 bases: TGTGCCAGCAGTTTATGGGGGGGGCAAGATACGCAGTATTTT. The genes are TRBV27 and TRBJ2-3; possible D gene TRBD2, 7 bases. Germline V gives CDR1 MNHEY, CDR2 SMNVEV (reference sequence). Deletions cut 1 base from V and 5 bases from J, with 10 bases between. The CDR3 contains 14 residues.